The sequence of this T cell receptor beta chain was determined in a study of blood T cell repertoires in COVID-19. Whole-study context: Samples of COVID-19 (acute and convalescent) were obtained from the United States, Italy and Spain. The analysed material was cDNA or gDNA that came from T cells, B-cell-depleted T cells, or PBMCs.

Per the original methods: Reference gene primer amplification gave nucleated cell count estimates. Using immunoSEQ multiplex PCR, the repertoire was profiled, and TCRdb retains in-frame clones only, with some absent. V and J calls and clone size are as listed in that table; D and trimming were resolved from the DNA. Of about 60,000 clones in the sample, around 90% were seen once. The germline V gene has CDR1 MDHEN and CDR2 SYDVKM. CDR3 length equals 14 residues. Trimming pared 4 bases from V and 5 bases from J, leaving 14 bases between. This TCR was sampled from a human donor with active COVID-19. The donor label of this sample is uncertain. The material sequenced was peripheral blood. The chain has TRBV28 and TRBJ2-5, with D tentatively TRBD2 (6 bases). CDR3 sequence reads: CASSWHGRGETQYF. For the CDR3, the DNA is TGTGCCAGCAGTTGGCACGGGAGAGGGGAGACCCAGTACTTC.